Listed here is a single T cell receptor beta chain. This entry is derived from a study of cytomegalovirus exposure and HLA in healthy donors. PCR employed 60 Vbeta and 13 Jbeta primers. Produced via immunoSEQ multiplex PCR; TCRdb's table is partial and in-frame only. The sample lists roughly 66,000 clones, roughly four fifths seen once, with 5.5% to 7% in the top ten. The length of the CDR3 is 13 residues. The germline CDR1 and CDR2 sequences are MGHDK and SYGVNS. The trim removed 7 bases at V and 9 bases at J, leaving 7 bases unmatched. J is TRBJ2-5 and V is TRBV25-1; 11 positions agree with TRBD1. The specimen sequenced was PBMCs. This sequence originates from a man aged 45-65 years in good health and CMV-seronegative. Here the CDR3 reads CASIPGQGVSQYF. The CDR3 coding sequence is TGTGCCAGCATTCCGGGACAGGGGGTCTCCCAGTACTTC. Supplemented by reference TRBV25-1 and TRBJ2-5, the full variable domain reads EADIYQTPRYLVIGTGKKITLECSQTMGHDKMYWYQQDPGMELHLIHYSYGVNSTEKGDLSSESTVSRIRTEHFPLTLESARPSHTSQYLCASIPGQGVSQYFGPGTRLLVL.